Below are 10 T cell receptor beta chains sequenced from a single sample in a study of regulatory T cells in long-lasting Graves disease. As for time point: newly diagnosed GD, antithyroid drugs for less than 3 months. The TCR library was made from RNA that had been extracted from PBMCs in TRIzol. Arm-PCR with iRepertoire HTBI primers amplified the CDR3 regions for these TCR beta libraries. TCRdb re-derived calls from the multiplex PCR reads in MiXCR, one entry per CDR3 protein. The profile shows around 460,000 distinct CDR3 sequences, 13% to 15% of them singletons. These data are also associated with another study on T cells in Graves' hyperthyroidism and ophthalmopathy.

Here the sequenced sample was peripheral blood mononuclear cells (PBMCs), taken at new diagnosis, from a patient treated with antithyroid drugs. Source of these receptors: a woman in her forties or fifties with Graves disease.

This clonotype has ten or more counts. The chain employs TRBV28 and TRBJ1-4; the D is unclear. V was trimmed by 3 bases and J by 2 bases, leaving 10 bases between them. From germline, CDR1 is MDHEN and CDR2 SYDVKM. This CDR3 contains 15 residues. CDR3 nucleotide sequence: TGTGCCAGCAGTTTTTTAGGCGGTACTAATGAAAAACTGTTTTTT. Translation gives CASSFLGGTNEKLFF.

The CDR3 nucleotides are TGTGCCAGTAGGCCGCGCGGGCAGGGCAGTCAGCCCCAGCATTTT. It encodes CASRPRGQGSQPQHF. The V and J genes are TRBV19 and TRBJ1-5; maybe TRBD1 (5 bases). CDR1 is LNHDA and CDR2 is SQIVND in the germline V gene (reference sequence). This CDR3 spans 15 amino acids. Trimming cost V 6 bases and J 6 bases, with 18 bases left between them.

The chain combines TRBV6-5 with TRBJ2-7; 9 bases are shared with TRBD1. Germline loops: CDR1 MNHEY, CDR2 SVGAGI. The CDR3 sequence is 15 residues long. Trimming cost V 5 bases and J 3 bases; bases outside gene matches: 8. The CDR3: CASSLLRDRDYEQYF. The CDR3 DNA is TGTGCCAGCAGTCTACTCCGGGACAGGGACTACGAGCAGTACTTC.

The chain has TRBV20-1 and TRBJ2-3; either TRBD1 or TRBD2 may supply D (6 bases each). Germline assignment: CDR1 DFQATT and CDR2 SNEGSKA (reference sequence). The CDR3 length is 16 residues. V gave up 3 bases and J gave up 0 bases, with 16 bases separating them. CDR3: CSARVSGGGSTDTQYF. The CDR3 coding sequence is TGCAGTGCTAGGGTTAGCGGAGGGGGGAGCACAGATACGCAGTATTTT.

This clonotype has at least ten counts. This chain joins TRBV5-1 and TRBJ2-3, with 8 bases lining up with TRBD2. The CDR3 has 16 residues. Trimming took 1 base from V and 2 from J; bases not matched to a gene: 6. The germline gives CDR1 SGHRS, CDR2 YFSETQ. The CDR3 region has the DNA TGCGCCAGCAGCTTGATGGCGGGAGGAAACACAGATACGCAGTATTTT. Translation gives CASSLMAGGNTDTQYF.

This clonotype appeared many times. The V gene is TRBV5-1, the J gene TRBJ1-5; no reliable D call. The ends were cut back, 1 base at V and 5 bases at J, with 13 bases in the middle. Germline CDR1 is SGHRS and CDR2 is YFSETQ. The CDR3 runs to 15 residues. The CDR3 nucleotides are TGCGCCAGCAGCTTGTATCCGGGAGCGGATCAGCCCCAGCATTTT. Encoded protein: CASSLYPGADQPQHF. Based on the CDR3 plus reference TRBV5-1 and TRBJ1-5, the full variable domain is KAGVTQTPRYLIKTRGQQVTLSCSPISGHRSVSWYQQTPGQGLQFLFEYFSETQRNKGNFPGRFSGRQFSNSRSEMNVSTLELGDSALYLCASSLYPGADQPQHFGDGTRLSIL.

This chain uses TRBV5-1 with TRBJ2-1, with 7 bases identical to TRBD1. Per the germline V gene, CDR1 is SGHRS and CDR2 is YFSETQ. The CDR3 has 14 residues. Trimming removed 2 bases from V and 10 bases from J; junction bases left unmatched: 9. CDR3 nucleotide sequence: TGCGCCAGCAGCTTAGCCTTCCGGGACAGAGAGCAGTTCTTC. Encoded protein: CASSLAFRDREQFF. Supplemented by reference TRBV5-1 and TRBJ2-1, the full variable domain reads KAGVTQTPRYLIKTRGQQVTLSCSPISGHRSVSWYQQTPGQGLQFLFEYFSETQRNKGNFPGRFSGRQFSNSRSEMNVSTLELGDSALYLCASSLAFRDREQFFGPGTRLTVL.

This clonotype appeared a few times. The genes are TRBV19 and TRBJ2-3; TRBD1 matches at 8 bases. The ends lost 7 bases at V and 3 bases at J; junction bases unmatched: 6. This CDR3 has 14 amino acids. CDR1 LNHDA and CDR2 SQIVND come from the germline V gene (reference sequence). The CDR3: CASTEDRDTDTQYF. Here the CDR3 DNA reads TGTGCCAGTACCGAGGACAGGGATACAGATACGCAGTATTTT. Full variable domain (rest looked up from reference TRBV19 and TRBJ2-3): DGGITQSPKYLFRKEGQNVTLSCEQNLNHDAMYWYRQDPGQGLRLIYYSQIVNDFQKGDIAEGYSVSREKKESFPLTVTSAQKNPTAFYLCASTEDRDTDTQYFGPGTRLTVL.

In this sample, this clonotype turned up many times. The V call is TRBV28, the J call TRBJ1-5; D gene uncertain. V lost 6 bases and J 11 bases, leaving 17 bases between the germline ends. This CDR3 has 13 amino acids. Germline V gives CDR1 MDHEN, CDR2 SYDVKM. CDR3 sequence (DNA): TGTGCCAGCAGAGTGGGAGCCACCTCGTCCCAGCATTTT. It codes for CASRVGATSSQHF.

This rearrangement joins TRBV19 to TRBJ2-1; D gene ambiguous. Trimming stripped 3 bases from V and 9 bases from J, with 15 bases between. Germline V CDR1 and CDR2: LNHDA, SQIVND (reference sequence). The CDR3 is made up of 14 amino acids. The CDR3 reads CASSILGSTAEQFF. The CDR3 DNA reads as TGTGCCAGTAGTATCTTAGGCAGTACGGCTGAGCAGTTCTTC.